These 32 T cell receptor beta chains were all obtained from the same sample, sequenced in a study of T cell repertoires in cytomegalovirus infection. The antigens for these receptors are not known. MiXCR was run by TCRdb on the reads, yielding one entry per CDR3 protein. The sample has 44,000 or so distinct CDR3 sequences, roughly 20% seen once. Sequenced here: CD8+ T cells from cultured PBMCs, sampled from culture after CMV antigen stimulation. The receptors here all came from a human donor in good health (CMV status not recorded). Some clones in this sample may be carry-over from other donors' samples.

This clonotype has just a few counts. The chain has TRBV7-9 and TRBJ2-5, with 7 bases matching TRBD1. Trimming at V came to 5 bases and at J to 3 bases, leaving 3 bases not matched to a gene. This CDR3 region has 13 residues. From germline, CDR1 is SEHNR and CDR2 FQNEAQ (reference sequence). CDR3 residues: CASSPGQEETQYF. CDR3 nucleotides: TGTGCCAGCAGCCCCGGACAGGAAGAGACCCAGTACTTC.

This rearrangement joins TRBV7-1 to TRBJ1-5, with D hard to call. TRBV7-1 is an open reading frame, and its role is uncertain. CDR3 length: 14 amino acids. V lost 5 bases to trimming and J lost 3 bases, with 11 bases between them. This chain's CDR3 is CASSLVGVNQPQHF. The DNA for the CDR3 is TGTGCCAGCAGCCTCGTCGGGGTCAATCAGCCCCAGCATTTT.

The rearrangement links TRBV7-2 to TRBJ2-7; D is uncertain. The V end was cut by 0 bases, the J end by 5 bases, with 8 bases between. This CDR3 is built from 13 residues. CDR1 and CDR2 from the germline V gene are SGHTA and FQGNSA. This CDR3 is CASSLAPVDEQYF. CDR3 nucleotides: TGTGCCAGCAGCTTAGCGCCTGTCGACGAGCAGTACTTC.

The rearrangement joins TRBV10-3 to TRBJ2-7; the D gene is possibly TRBD1 (6 bases). The germline gives CDR1 ENHRY, CDR2 SYGVKD. V was cut by 2 bases and J by 3 bases, with 14 bases left in between. The CDR3 contains 15 residues. Here the CDR3 DNA reads TGTGCCATCAGTGAGGCGAACCGGGACAACTACGAGCAGTACTTC. It codes for CAISEANRDNYEQYF.

This rearrangement joins TRBV25-1 to TRBJ2-7, with a tentative D call TRBD2 (5 bases). Between the trimmed V and J ends, which lost 4 bases and 7 bases, there was a span of 17 bases. CDR1 is MGHDK, CDR2 SYGVNS, per germline. CDR3 length equals 14 residues. The CDR3 nucleotides are TGTGCCAGCAGTGTAGGAGCGGCACGGTATGAGCAGTACTTC. It encodes CASSVGAARYEQYF.

The chain employs TRBV5-4 and TRBJ2-7; D gene unclear. The CDR3 is 14 residues long. Trimming stripped 5 bases from V and 2 bases from J, with 14 bases between. Germline V CDR1 and CDR2: SGHNT, YYREEE (reference sequence). For the CDR3, the DNA is TGTGCCAGCAGACTTCAACCGGAGACCTACGAGCAGTACTTC. Translation gives CASRLQPETYEQYF.

This clonotype was counted only a few times. The chain couples TRBV28 to TRBJ2-7, with 10 bases identical to TRBD2. Germline V gives CDR1 MDHEN, CDR2 SYDVKM. CDR3 length: 15 residues. V gave up 5 bases and J gave up 1 base; unmatched junction bases: 5. CDR3 loop: CASSAPSGRSYEQYF. The CDR3, as DNA: TGTGCCAGCAGTGCCCCTAGCGGGAGATCCTACGAGCAGTACTTC.

The rearrangement links TRBV12-3 or TRBV12-4 to TRBJ2-5, with 11 bases fitting TRBD2. The V segment lost 3 bases and the J segment 7 bases; nucleotides outside the gene matches: 10. CDR3 length: 16 residues. The CDR3 nucleotides are TGTGCCAGCAGTTTGGCTCGGGGACTAGCGGCTTGGACCCAGTACTTC. Its protein is CASSLARGLAAWTQYF.

The sample holds a few counts of this clonotype. The genes are TRBV5-1 and TRBJ2-7; 7 nucleotides match TRBD2. The germline gives CDR1 SGHRS, CDR2 YFSETQ. The CDR3 contains 14 residues. The V gene end was trimmed by 5 bases and the J gene end by 1 base; junction bases not matched to a gene: 6. The CDR3 here is CASRKASGSYEQYF. As DNA, the CDR3 is TGCGCCAGCAGGAAGGCTAGCGGATCCTACGAGCAGTACTTC.

V gene TRBV27 combines with J gene TRBJ2-7; possible D gene TRBD2, 7 bases. This CDR3 is built from 12 residues. Germline V lookup: CDR1 MNHEY, CDR2 SMNVEV (reference sequence). V was cut by 3 bases and J by 7 bases, with 10 bases left in between. CDR3 bases: TGTGCCAGCAGTTTTAGGGGGGGTGAGCAGTACTTC. It is translated as CASSFRGGEQYF.

This clonotype was recorded a few times. This chain links TRBV12-3 or TRBV12-4 with TRBJ2-5, with TRBD2 identical over 8 bases. The J segment lost 4 bases and the V segment lost 3 bases, leaving 7 bases of the junction unmatched. The CDR3 covers 15 residues. Here the CDR3 reads CASSFLGGATETQYF. The CDR3 DNA reads TGTGCCAGCAGTTTTCTCGGGGGGGCCACAGAGACCCAGTACTTC.

This clonotype has a single count. The V and J genes are TRBV6-5 and TRBJ1-1; 9 bases are shared with TRBD1. The V and J ends lost 0 bases and 1 base, in that order; junction bases with no gene match: 9. The CDR3 length is 18 residues. Germline loops: CDR1 MNHEY, CDR2 SVGAGI. As DNA, the CDR3 is TGTGCCAGCAGTTACTCGACGGTCACAGGGGGCCCGAACACTGAAGCTTTCTTT. It is translated as CASSYSTVTGGPNTEAFF.

This chain joins TRBV11-2 and TRBJ2-1; no reliable D call. V lost 4 bases and J lost 10, with 8 bases in between. CDR1 and CDR2 (germline): SGHAT, FQNNGV. The CDR3 is 11 residues long. The CDR3 is CASSSRFEQFF. The CDR3, as DNA: TGTGCCAGCAGCTCCCGTTTCGAGCAGTTCTTC.

The chain couples TRBV7-2 to TRBJ2-7, with 16 bases identical to TRBD2. The CDR3 runs 15 residues. From germline, CDR1 is SGHTA and CDR2 FQGNSA. The V segment lost 4 bases and the J segment 4 bases; nucleotides outside the gene matches: 1. The CDR3 region is CASSWGLAGGYEQYF. The CDR3 nucleotides read TGTGCCAGCAGCTGGGGACTAGCGGGGGGGTACGAGCAGTACTTC.

The chain uses TRBV6-2 or TRBV6-3 and TRBJ2-6; unclear D gene. The length of the CDR3 is 17 residues. CDR1 and CDR2 (germline): MNHEY, SVGEGT. V lost 0 bases and J 1 base, leaving 10 bases between the germline ends. CDR3 loop: CASSYSILGSGANVLTF. In DNA form, the CDR3 reads TGTGCCAGCAGTTACTCCATCCTCGGATCTGGGGCCAACGTCCTGACTTTC.

This clonotype was detected only a few times. The chain uses TRBV5-1 and TRBJ2-7; TRBD1 is a possible D gene (5 bases). This CDR3 contains 15 residues. Trimming took 4 bases from V and 0 from J, leaving 14 bases between them. Germline V CDR1 and CDR2: SGHRS, YFSETQ. Written as DNA, the CDR3 is TGCGCCAGCAGCCTCCAGGGAAGGAGCTCCTACGAGCAGTACTTC. This encodes CASSLQGRSSYEQYF.

The sample holds a few counts of this clonotype. V is TRBV6-6 and J is TRBJ2-6, with a tentative D call TRBD1 (5 bases). The CDR3 has 14 residues. CDR1 MNHNY and CDR2 SVGAGI come from the germline V gene (reference sequence). The V end was cut by 5 bases, the J end by 4 bases, with 9 bases between. CDR3 DNA: TGTGCCAGCAGTGCGCAGGGAGGGGCCAACGTCCTGACTTTC. Its translation is CASSAQGGANVLTF.

The V and J genes are TRBV2 and TRBJ2-1, with D tentatively TRBD2 (5 bases). The CDR3 covers 12 residues. Germline CDR1 and CDR2: SNHLY and FYNNEI. Deletions cut 4 bases from V and 10 bases from J, with 11 bases between. CDR3 coding DNA: TGTGCCAGCAGTGTGCTCCGGGAAGAGCAGTTCTTC. It specifies CASSVLREEQFF.

This sequence joins TRBV2 and TRBJ2-7; weak D call: TRBD1 (5 bases). Deletions cut 5 bases from V and 4 bases from J, with 12 bases between. This CDR3 contains 13 residues. The V gene's germline CDR1 is SNHLY and CDR2 FYNNEI. CDR3 nucleotide sequence: TGTGCCAGCAGTCCAGGGTTAAGGTACGAGCAGTACTTC. This codes for CASSPGLRYEQYF.

V is TRBV2 and J is TRBJ2-1, with D hard to call. The V and J ends lost 7 bases and 0 bases respectively, with 4 bases between them. Germline loops: CDR1 SNHLY, CDR2 FYNNEI. This CDR3 contains 12 residues. CDR3 sequence reads: CASMASYNEQFF. The CDR3 bases are TGTGCCAGCATGGCCTCCTACAATGAGCAGTTCTTC.

This rearrangement joins TRBV27 to TRBJ1-4; 8 bases are shared with TRBD1. Germline trimming cut 5 bases from V and 5 bases from J; bases unmatched to any gene: 7. There are 15 residues in the CDR3. Looked up from germline, CDR1 is MNHEY and CDR2 is SMNVEV (reference sequence). The CDR3 reads CASSVRDRLNEKLFF. The CDR3 DNA reads TGTGCCAGCAGTGTCCGGGACAGGTTAAATGAAAAACTGTTTTTT.

This clonotype was found once. This chain links TRBV7-6 with TRBJ2-3, with 8 nucleotides matching TRBD2. V was pared by 1 base and J by 4 bases, with 7 bases of the junction left unmatched. CDR1 is SGHVS and CDR2 is FNYEAQ in the germline V gene. This CDR3 region has 16 residues. As DNA, the CDR3 is TGTGCCAGCAGCTTAGGGGTAGCGGGGTTCTCAGATACGCAGTATTTT. This codes for CASSLGVAGFSDTQYF.

Only a few counts were recorded for this clonotype. The gene calls are TRBV27 and TRBJ2-7, with 7 nucleotides matching TRBD1. CDR3 length: 15 residues. The trim removed 5 bases at V and 2 bases at J, leaving 9 bases unmatched. The V gene's germline CDR1 is MNHEY and CDR2 SMNVEV (reference sequence). The CDR3 DNA reads TGTGCCAGCAGTGAACAGGGGATCCGGCCCTACGAGCAGTACTTC. It encodes CASSEQGIRPYEQYF.

The chain has TRBV6-6 and TRBJ2-2, with D perhaps TRBD1 (5 bases). The germline V gene has CDR1 MNHNY and CDR2 SVGAGI (reference sequence). The CDR3 contains 15 residues. Deletions cut 5 bases from V and 5 bases from J, with 15 bases between. The DNA for the CDR3 is TGTGCCAGCAGTGTTTCCAGGGCCGGTACCGGGGAGCTGTTTTTT. This sequence encodes CASSVSRAGTGELFF.

This clonotype was seen more than once but under ten times. The chain is built from TRBV6-2 or TRBV6-3 and TRBJ1-1; a weak D match, TRBD1 (5 bases). The CDR3 covers 13 residues. Looked up from germline, CDR1 is MNHEY and CDR2 is SVGEGT. The V end was cut by 9 bases, the J end by 2 bases, with 13 bases between. This CDR3 reads CASLDIPNTEAFF. CDR3 coding DNA: TGTGCCAGTCTGGACATCCCTAACACTGAAGCTTTCTTT.

This clonotype was counted a few times. The chain joins TRBV20-1 to TRBJ2-2; possible D gene TRBD2, 6 bases. This CDR3 has 16 residues. CDR1 and CDR2 from the germline V gene are DFQATT and SNEGSKA (reference sequence). The germline V and J ends were trimmed by 0 bases and 4 bases, with 15 bases remaining between them. The CDR3 region is CSARDWGDGGTGELFF. In nucleotides, the CDR3 is TGCAGTGCTAGAGATTGGGGGGACGGGGGCACCGGGGAGCTGTTTTTT.

This chain links TRBV7-6 with TRBJ2-5; D not resolved. Germline V CDR1 and CDR2: SGHVS, FNYEAQ. Trimming removed 1 base at V and 2 bases at J, with 14 bases between. CDR3 length: 16 amino acids. CDR3 coding DNA: TGTGCCAGCAGCTTAGTCGTAGGGTTTGGGCAAGAGACCCAGTACTTC. Its protein is CASSLVVGFGQETQYF.

This clonotype was picked up a small number of times. The chain couples TRBV12-3 or TRBV12-4 to TRBJ1-3; no clear D. Trimming stripped 7 bases from V and 4 bases from J, with 8 bases between. This CDR3 contains 12 residues. The CDR3 nucleotides read TGTGCCAGCACCGAGACGGGAAACACCATATATTTT. This codes for CASTETGNTIYF.

The rearrangement links TRBV7-3 to TRBJ1-1; maybe TRBD1 (5 bases). The germline V and J ends were trimmed by 2 bases and 7 bases, with 11 bases remaining between them. The CDR3 spans 13 residues. The V gene's germline CDR1 is SGHTA and CDR2 FQGTGA. CDR3 sequence (DNA): TGTGCCAGCAGCTTATCAGGGAGGGATGAAGCTTTCTTT. It encodes CASSLSGRDEAFF.

This clonotype was picked up many times. The chain links TRBV11-2 to TRBJ2-1, with D possibly TRBD2 on 5 matching bases. From germline, CDR1 is SGHAT and CDR2 FQNNGV. There are 13 residues in the CDR3. The ends were cut back, 5 bases at V and 5 bases at J, with 10 bases in the middle. DNA of the CDR3: TGTGCCAGCAGCCGAGGACTGGACAATGAGCAGTTCTTC. Translating it yields CASSRGLDNEQFF.

The rearrangement links TRBV19 to TRBJ1-5; D unclear. Trimming left V 4 bases short and J 1 base short, with 8 bases between. This CDR3 is built from 14 residues. Germline CDR1 and CDR2: LNHDA and SQIVND (reference sequence). CDR3 sequence reads: CASSTAWSNQPQHF. The CDR3 DNA reads as TGTGCCAGTAGTACCGCGTGGAGCAATCAGCCCCAGCATTTT.

The chain uses TRBV19 and TRBJ2-1, with TRBD2 matching 7 bases. Germline V CDR1 and CDR2: LNHDA, SQIVND (reference sequence). The CDR3 consists of 15 residues. Trimming cost V 4 bases and J 4 bases; bases outside gene matches: 7. The CDR3 region has the DNA TGTGCCAGTAGTACTTCAGCGGGGATTTACAATGAGCAGTTCTTC. Amino acid sequence: CASSTSAGIYNEQFF.